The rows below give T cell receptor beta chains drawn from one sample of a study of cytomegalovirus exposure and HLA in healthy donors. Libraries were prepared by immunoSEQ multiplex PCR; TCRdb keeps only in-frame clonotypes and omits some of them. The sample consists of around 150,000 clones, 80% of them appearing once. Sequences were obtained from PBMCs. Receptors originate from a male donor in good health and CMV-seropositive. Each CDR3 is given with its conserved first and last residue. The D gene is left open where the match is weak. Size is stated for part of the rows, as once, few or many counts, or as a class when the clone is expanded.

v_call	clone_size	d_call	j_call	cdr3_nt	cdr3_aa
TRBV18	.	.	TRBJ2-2	TGTGCCAGCTCACCAGAGCGTACCGGGGAGCTGTTTTTT	CASSPERTGELFF
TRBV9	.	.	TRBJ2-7	TGTGCCAGCAGCGTAGGTCAGGACTACGACTCCTACGAGCAGTACTTC	CASSVGQDYDSYEQYF
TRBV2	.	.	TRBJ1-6	TGTGCCAGCAGTGGGTTGAGCTCCTATAATTCACCCCTCCACTTT	CASSGLSSYNSPLHF
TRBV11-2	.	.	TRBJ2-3	TGTGCCAGCAGTATCCGGACAGACAGCACAGATACGCAGTATTTT	CASSIRTDSTDTQYF
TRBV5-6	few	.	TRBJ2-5	TGTGCCAGCAGCTTGGCGGCAGGGGCACGTACCCAAGAGACCCAGTACTTC	CASSLAAGARTQETQYF
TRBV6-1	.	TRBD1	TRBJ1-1	TGTGCCAGCAGAATCAGGGGGCAGGCTGAAGCTTTCTTT	CASRIRGQAEAFF
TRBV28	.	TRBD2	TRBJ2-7	TGTGCCAGCAGTTTGTCCCCTAGCGGGAGGGCCTCCGAGCAGTACTTC	CASSLSPSGRASEQYF
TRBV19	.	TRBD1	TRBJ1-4	TGTGCCAGTAGTATAGACTGGGGACAGCTAGAGAATGAAAAACTGTTTTTT	CASSIDWGQLENEKLFF
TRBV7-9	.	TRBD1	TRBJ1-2	TGTGCCAGCAGCTTAGCCCGGGACAGCCTATTCTTCTATGGCTACACCTTC	CASSLARDSLFFYGYTF
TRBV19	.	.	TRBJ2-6	TGTGCCAGTAGTATAGCGGGAGGGGCCAACGTCCTGACTTTC	CASSIAGGANVLTF
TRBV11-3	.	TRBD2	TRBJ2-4	TGTGCCAGCAGCTCAGGAACTAGCGGGAACTCCAAAAACATTCAGTACTTC	CASSSGTSGNSKNIQYF
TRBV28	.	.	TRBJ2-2	TGTGCCAGCAGTTCCCTGGGGGAGCTGTTTTTT	CASSSLGELFF
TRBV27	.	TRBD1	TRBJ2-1	TGTGCCAGCAGAGGGCAGGGGGCCGTCGGTGAGCAGTTCTTC	CASRGQGAVGEQFF
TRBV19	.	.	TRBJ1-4	TGTGCCAGTAGTCCTAAGACAGGCCCGAACCCGATTAATGAAAAACTGTTTTTT	CASSPKTGPNPINEKLFF
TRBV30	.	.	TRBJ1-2	TGTGCCTGGAGTGTAGCGCGGCGTAACTATGGCTACACCTTC	CAWSVARRNYGYTF
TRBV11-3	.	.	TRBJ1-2	TGTGCCAGCAGCTTAAGGGGGTCCTCCTTTACAGGCTACACCTTC	CASSLRGSSFTGYTF
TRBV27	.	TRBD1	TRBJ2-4	TGTGCCACTTCCCCCCCTTTGACAGGGCGCGGAAACATTCAGTACTTC	CATSPPLTGRGNIQYF
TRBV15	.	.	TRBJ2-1	TGTGCCACCAGCTTCAACAATGAGCAGTTCTTC	CATSFNNEQFF